This paragraph reports one T cell receptor beta chain. This clone was seen only a few times. What antigen it recognizes has not been identified. Per-nucleotide qualities are absent, and no much larger clonotype sits a single base away. To sequence the TCRbeta CDR3 region, genomic DNA was isolated from the sorted cells. TCRbeta CDR3 regions were sequenced using the immunoSEQ Assay. The table was pulled from immuneACCESS by TCRdb, which kept in-frame rearrangements only. Such tables lose some clones; where checked, under half of the loss comes from unresolved V genes, and the rest has no known cause. In all, the sample holds more than 25,000 clones, and around 86% of those were seen once. The top ten clones comprise roughly 25% of the sample. This record comes from a study of OX40 agonist ivuxolimab in advanced cancers. For the study in its entirety: Ivuxolimab was a fully human IgG2 agonistic monoclonal antibody targeting the costimulatory receptor OX40 (CD134). Intravenous ivuxolimab was administered to patients every 2 weeks at six dose levels: 0.01, 0.1, 0.3, 1.5, 3 and 10 mg/kg. Of the roughly 51 patients in dose escalation, approximately 20 had hepatocellular carcinoma, approximately 15 had melanoma, 9 had renal cell carcinoma and 9 had head and neck cancer. In the dose-escalation cohort, around four fifths of patients were male, and the mean age was roughly 60 years with a range of roughly 23 to 79. Prior anti-PD-1, anti-PD-L1 or anti-CTLA-4 therapy was permitted, and less than 45% of dose-escalation patients had received checkpoint inhibitors. Partial responses were achieved by three dose-escalation patients, of whom one had hepatocellular carcinoma and two had cutaneous melanoma. Peripheral TCRbeta sequencing aimed to test whether ivuxolimab altered TCR sequence diversity and caused clonal T-cell expansion. The paper reports the monotherapy dose-escalation portion (N = 52 patients) of the phase I ivuxolimab trial.

Patients with a history of autoimmune disease or receiving systemic immunosuppression were excluded from the trial. Peripheral blood for TCR sequencing was collected from all dose cohorts at baseline, on cycle 4 day 1, and on cycle 7 day 1. The samples were taken from a phase I, first-in-human, multicenter, open-label dose-escalation trial of ivuxolimab. Adults with locally advanced or metastatic melanoma, renal cell, hepatocellular, or head and neck squamous cell carcinoma were enrolled in the trial. CD4+ and CD8+ T cells were sorted separately from peripheral blood before TCR sequencing. CDR1 and CDR2 were assigned from the germline V gene as SGHAT and FQNNGV. V is reduced by 6 bases and J by 5 bases, leaving a spacing of 7 bases between them. Spanning cysteine to phenylalanine, the CDR3 consists of 12 amino acids. Only the CDR3 portion is preserved as DNA: 36 bases, with reading frame beginning at the first base.

The research as a whole found: Which antigens the clonally expanded peripheral T cells were specific for was not determined. In the 0.1-3.0 mg/kg groups, partial responders were among the patients with the lowest normalized peripheral clonal expansion, particularly in CD8+ T cells. Low levels of normalized T-cell clonal expansion were also seen in some nonresponding patients. At doses of 0.1 to 3.0 mg/kg, clonal expansion of both CD4+ and CD8+ blood T cells was observed from baseline to week 6. After ivuxolimab, expanded clones were on average more numerous among CD8+ T cells than among CD4+ T cells.

The clonotype comes from an adult with an advanced solid tumor such as melanoma, head and neck, liver or kidney cancer. This sequence uses TRBV11-2 and TRBJ2-2; the D gene cannot be resolved reliably. Here the sequenced sample was CD4+ or CD8+ T cells sorted from blood, taken in a trial of the OX40 agonist ivuxolimab. The CDR3 region: CASRAGTGELFF. The bases are TGTGCCAGCAGGGCCGGGACCGGGGAGCTGTTTTTT.